Below, 22 T cell receptor beta chains from the same sample are listed, as sequenced in a study of shared T cell receptors in the human thymus. Sequencing used immunoSEQ multiplex PCR; TCRdb keeps in-frame clones, though not all of them. The table has more than 550,000 clones, 70% to 90% seen once. These data were also reused for a study on human thymus T cells.

The sample consisted of thymocytes. These receptors were taken from a girl less than two years old with a congenital heart defect.

The V call is TRBV28, the J call TRBJ1-2, with D perhaps TRBD1 (6 bases). Trimming took 3 bases from V and 5 from J, leaving 13 bases between them. This CDR3 is built from 14 residues. The germline gives CDR1 MDHEN, CDR2 SYDVKM. The CDR3 coding sequence is TGTGCCAGCAGTTTCCCCAGACAGGCATATGGCTACACCTTC. Amino acids: CASSFPRQAYGYTF.

The chain joins TRBV5-1 to TRBJ2-2; D possibly corresponds to TRBD2 (6 bases). V lost 4 bases to trimming and J lost 3 bases, with 10 bases between them. This CDR3 comprises 14 residues. Germline CDR1 SGHRS, CDR2 YFSETQ. The CDR3: CASSLERDTGELFF. CDR3 nucleotides: TGCGCCAGCAGCCTCGAGCGGGACACCGGGGAGCTGTTTTTT.

The gene calls are TRBV6-5 and TRBJ1-4, with D uncertain. Germline CDR1 reads MNHEY; CDR2 reads SVGAGI. V was clipped by 3 bases and J by 9 bases, with 17 bases between them. This CDR3 is 15 amino acids long. CDR3 in DNA: TGTGCCAGCAGTTATTTTCCCTACAGCGGGAAAAAACTGTTTTTT. Its protein is CASSYFPYSGKKLFF.

J is TRBJ1-2 and V is TRBV4-1; 8 bases map to TRBD1. The CDR3 loop spans 16 amino acids. Germline CDR1 and CDR2: MGHRA and YSYEKL. With 1 base clipped from V and 7 bases from J, the junction kept 11 bases outside the gene matches. DNA for the CDR3: TGCGCCAGCAGCCAAGTCTATTCCGGGACAGGTTGTGGCTACACCTTC. Its protein is CASSQVYSGTGCGYTF.

CDR3 DNA sequence: TGTGCCACCAGGTACGGGGGTGGCTCCTACAATGAGCAGTTCTTC. Protein sequence: CATRYGGGSYNEQFF. The gene calls are TRBV15 and TRBJ2-1; TRBD2 might be the D (6 bases). Trimming pared 6 bases from V and 0 bases from J, leaving 12 bases between. CDR1 and CDR2 from the germline V gene are LNHNV and YYDKDF (reference sequence). This CDR3 comprises 15 residues.

V gene TRBV5-1 combines with J gene TRBJ2-1; D is undetermined. Deletions cut 1 base from V and 8 bases from J, with 7 bases between. CDR1 SGHRS and CDR2 YFSETQ come from the germline V gene. The CDR3 consists of 12 residues. The CDR3: CASSLYGHEQFF. The CDR3 nucleotides read TGCGCCAGCAGCTTGTACGGTCATGAGCAGTTCTTC.

Details on this clone: A read error may account for a junction end that differs from germline. The sample has other DNA sequences that encode this CDR3 too. The chain couples TRBV4-3 to TRBJ1-6; 9 bases are shared with TRBD1. CDR3 size: 17 residues. Germline V gives CDR1 LGHNA, CDR2 YSLEER. Here the CDR3 reads CASSRDRVSSYNSPLHF. CDR3 bases: TGCGCCAGCAGCCGGGACAGGGTTAGCTCCTATAATTCCCCCCTCCACTTT.

This chain connects TRBV6-5 to TRBJ2-7; tentative D call: TRBD2 (5 bases). The CDR3 spans 14 residues. The germline V and J ends were trimmed by 5 bases and 3 bases, with 14 bases remaining between them. Germline V gene sequence: CDR1 MNHEY, CDR2 SVGAGI. This CDR3 is CASSPPGEGYEQYF. The CDR3 nucleotides are TGTGCCAGCAGTCCCCCCGGGGAAGGCTACGAGCAGTACTTC.

V gene TRBV15 combines with J gene TRBJ2-7; tentative D call: TRBD2 (5 bases). CDR3 length: 15 amino acids. V lost 3 bases, J lost 3 bases, and 15 bases lay in between. CDR1 and CDR2 from the germline V gene are LNHNV and YYDKDF (reference sequence). The CDR3 DNA is TGTGCCACCAGCAGCGAAAGCCTAGCTCTCTACGAGCAGTACTTC. Residues: CATSSESLALYEQYF.

The chain joins TRBV13 to TRBJ2-7; D gene ambiguous. The CDR3 loop spans 17 amino acids. The germline gives CDR1 PRHDT, CDR2 FYEKMQ (reference sequence). The V and J ends lost 5 bases and 5 bases respectively, with 25 bases between them. The CDR3 protein is CASSRTSRRSRMDEQYF. The CDR3 bases are TGTGCCAGCAGCCGAACCTCTCGTCGGAGTAGGATGGACGAGCAGTACTTC.

This chain joins TRBV27 and TRBJ2-1; TRBD2 matches 8 bases. This CDR3 spans 16 amino acids. The junction had 13 bases not matched to a gene; V was cut back by 6 bases and J by 6 bases. Germline CDR1 reads MNHEY; CDR2 reads SMNVEV (reference sequence). The CDR3 is CASRPVIGGAGNEQFF. The CDR3 region has the DNA TGTGCCAGCAGGCCAGTCATCGGGGGGGCGGGCAATGAGCAGTTCTTC.

V usage is TRBV9 and J usage is TRBJ2-2, with TRBD1 identical over 7 bases. CDR1 SGDLS and CDR2 YYNGEE come from the germline V gene. The ends lost 3 bases at V and 1 base at J; junction bases unmatched: 6. The CDR3 has 16 amino acids. CDR3 sequence: CASSARQGRNTGELFF. CDR3 coding DNA: TGTGCCAGCAGCGCGAGACAGGGTAGGAACACCGGGGAGCTGTTTTTT. Full variable domain (remainder filled in from reference TRBV9 and TRBJ2-2): DSGVTQTPKHLITATGQRVTLRCSPRSGDLSVYWYQQSLDQGLQFLIQYYNGEERAKGNILERFSAQQFPDLHSELNLSSLELGDSALYFCASSARQGRNTGELFFGEGSRLTVL.

This chain connects TRBV29-1 to TRBJ2-7; 10 bases match TRBD1. This CDR3 is 13 amino acids long. After removal of 6 bases from V and 0 bases from J, the junction contained 2 bases not matched to a gene. In germline, CDR1 is SQVTM, CDR2 ANQGSEA. The CDR3 DNA reads as TGCAGCGTGTGGACAGGGGGCTCCTACGAGCAGTACTTC. It yields the protein CSVWTGGSYEQYF.

As DNA, the CDR3 is TGTGCCAGCAGCGTCCGGTCCCCGAGGTGGAATCAGCCCCAGCATTTT. Translated: CASSVRSPRWNQPQHF. The rearrangement joins TRBV7-2 to TRBJ1-5; unclear D gene. This CDR3 comprises 16 residues. V was cut by 5 bases and J by 4 bases, with 18 bases left in between. Germline CDR1 is SGHTA and CDR2 is FQGNSA.

The J gene is TRBJ2-1, the V gene TRBV23-1; D is perhaps TRBD1 (5 bases). TRBV23-1 is labeled an ORF, and its function is uncertain. Between the trimmed V and J ends, which lost 3 bases and 5 bases, there was a span of 8 bases. The CDR3 contains 13 residues. The DNA for the CDR3 is TGCGCCAGCAGTCAGGGGCCGAACAATGAGCAGTTCTTC. Protein product: CASSQGPNNEQFF.

The chain uses TRBV11-2 and TRBJ1-4; D gene unclear. The CDR3 has 18 amino acids. The V gene's germline CDR1 is SGHAT and CDR2 FQNNGV. V was pared by 4 bases and J by 4 bases, with 22 bases between. CDR3 coding DNA: TGTGCCAGCAGCTCCGCCCCTACCCTTTGGACTCGTAATGAAAAACTGTTTTTT. As protein: CASSSAPTLWTRNEKLFF.

This chain uses TRBV28 with TRBJ1-2; D gene ambiguous. The CDR3 has 15 amino acids. V was cut by 5 bases and J by 2 bases, with 15 bases left in between. Per the germline V gene, CDR1 is MDHEN and CDR2 is SYDVKM. The DNA for the CDR3 is TGTGCCAGCAGTGTGGGCCTAGCCCTAAACTATGGCTACACCTTC. It codes for CASSVGLALNYGYTF.

The V and J genes are TRBV19 and TRBJ1-5; possibly TRBD1 for D (5 bases). V lost 7 bases to trimming and J lost 4 bases, with 17 bases between them. From germline, CDR1 is LNHDA and CDR2 SQIVND (reference sequence). The CDR3 runs 15 residues. In DNA, the CDR3 is TGTGCCAGTACCGGCGGGGCGAAGCCGAATCAGCCCCAGCATTTT. This encodes CASTGGAKPNQPQHF.

This chain links TRBV7-9 with TRBJ2-3; D call uncertain. Germline assignment: CDR1 SEHNR and CDR2 FQNEAQ (reference sequence). The CDR3 has 16 amino acids. V lost 5 bases to trimming and J lost 2 bases, with 17 bases between them. CDR3 region: CASSTLRTGHTDTQYF. For the CDR3, the DNA is TGTGCCAGCAGCACCCTCCGAACGGGTCACACAGATACGCAGTATTTT.

This CDR3 reads CASSGRPGAFF. The CDR3 DNA reads TGTGCCAGCAGTGGAAGACCGGGGGCTTTCTTT. This chain links TRBV6-1 with TRBJ1-1; no reliable D call. Trimming removed 4 bases from V and 11 bases from J, with 11 bases in between. Germline CDR1 and CDR2: MNHNS and SASEGT. The CDR3 runs 11 residues.

The V call is TRBV27, the J call TRBJ2-7, with TRBD1 matching over 7 bases. Germline CDR1 and CDR2: MNHEY and SMNVEV (reference sequence). This CDR3 has 15 amino acids. The junction had 9 bases not matched to a gene; V was cut back by 5 bases and J by 2 bases. The CDR3 here is CASSPIRDSPYEQYF. Written as DNA, the CDR3 is TGTGCCAGCAGTCCCATCCGGGACAGCCCCTACGAGCAGTACTTC.

The CDR3 bases are TGTGCCAGCAGCTTTATCAGGGCCGATACGCAGTATTTT. Translated, it gives CASSFIRADTQYF. This chain joins TRBV5-5 and TRBJ2-3; TRBD1 is a possible D gene (5 bases). The length of the CDR3 is 13 residues. V lost 2 bases and J lost 6, with 10 bases in between. Germline CDR1 is SGHKS and CDR2 is YYEKEE (reference sequence).